The 32 T cell receptor beta chains below come from one sample, sequenced in a study of cytomegalovirus exposure and HLA in healthy donors. Researchers ran the PCR with 60 Vbeta and 13 Jbeta primers. The repertoire was sequenced with immunoSEQ multiplex PCR; TCRdb's copy has only in-frame clones and lacks some. The sample records some 130,000 clones, roughly 80% being singletons. Material for sequencing was PBMCs. The receptors stem from a man aged 25-45 years in good health and CMV-seronegative.

CDR3 protein: CASSWKGSYGYTF. CDR3 bases: TGTGCCAGCAGTTGGAAAGGGAGCTATGGCTACACCTTC. The chain joins TRBV5-6 to TRBJ1-2; D not resolved. V gave up 5 bases and J gave up 4 bases, with 12 bases separating them. The CDR3 runs to 13 residues. Germline V gene data show CDR1 as SGHDT and CDR2 as YYEEEE.

J is TRBJ2-1 and V is TRBV30; D may be TRBD2 (5 bases). The CDR3 loop spans 12 amino acids. Trimming left V 4 bases short and J 7 bases short, with 11 bases between. Per germline, CDR1 GTSNPN and CDR2 SVGIG (reference sequence). The CDR3 nucleotides are TGTGCCTGGACCCCAGCGGCGAATGAGCAGTTCTTC. Protein: CAWTPAANEQFF.

The genes are TRBV15 and TRBJ1-2; 8 bases match TRBD1. The germline CDR1 and CDR2 sequences are LNHNV and YYDKDF (reference sequence). V gave up 1 base and J gave up 6 bases; unmatched junction bases: 10. CDR3 length: 16 amino acids. The CDR3 reads CATSRGRQGKVDGYTF. The DNA of the CDR3 is TGTGCCACCAGCAGAGGTAGACAGGGGAAAGTGGATGGCTACACCTTC.

The V call is TRBV6-6, the J call TRBJ2-7; D is undetermined. V lost 0 bases and J 4 bases, leaving 4 bases between the germline ends. Germline CDR1 is MNHNY and CDR2 is SVGAGI (reference sequence). The CDR3 sequence is 12 residues long. The CDR3 DNA reads as TGTGCCAGCAGTTACTCGCAGTACGAGCAGTACTTC. Amino acid sequence: CASSYSQYEQYF.

This rearrangement joins TRBV18 to TRBJ1-5; possible D gene TRBD1, 6 bases. Per the germline V gene, CDR1 is KGHSH and CDR2 is LQKENI. CDR3 length: 14 residues. V was clipped by 8 bases and J by 4 bases, with 15 bases between them. In nucleotides, the CDR3 is TGTGCCAGCACACAAGACACAGGGAATCAGCCCCAGCATTTT. Its translation is CASTQDTGNQPQHF.

The chain carries TRBV5-1 and TRBJ1-1; D is unresolved. CDR1 and CDR2 from the germline V gene are SGHRS and YFSETQ. CDR3 length: 14 residues. V was trimmed by 0 bases and J by 2 bases, leaving 8 bases between them. CDR3 sequence (DNA): TGCGCCAGCAGCTTGGACTACCTAAACACTGAAGCTTTCTTT. Its translation: CASSLDYLNTEAFF.

The J gene is TRBJ2-7, the V gene TRBV30; 8 bases agree with TRBD2. The junction had 8 bases not matched to a gene; V was cut back by 0 bases and J by 7 bases. The germline gives CDR1 GTSNPN, CDR2 SVGIG (reference sequence). The CDR3 totals 14 residues. The CDR3 region has the DNA TGTGCCTGGAGTGTACGATGGGGCGGGGGGGAGCAGTACTTC. This translates into CAWSVRWGGGEQYF.

This clone is a singleton in its sample. The DNA of the CDR3 is TGCGCCAGCAGCCCGATCCCGGGAGGGGACTACGAGCAGTACTTC. Translating it yields CASSPIPGGDYEQYF. V and J are TRBV4-1 and TRBJ2-7, with TRBD2 identical over 8 bases. Looked up from germline, CDR1 is MGHRA and CDR2 is YSYEKL. V lost 4 bases to trimming and J lost 3 bases; unmatched junction nucleotides: 8. CDR3 length: 15 amino acids.

This CDR3 is CASRWTSGEYNEQFF. CDR3 nucleotides: TGTGCCAGCAGATGGACTAGCGGGGAGTACAATGAGCAGTTCTTC. This sequence joins TRBV6-1 and TRBJ2-1; 12 positions agree with TRBD2. The CDR3 totals 15 residues. V shed 6 bases and J 4 bases; nucleotides not matched to a gene: 4. Germline V CDR1 and CDR2: MNHNS, SASEGT.

The CDR3 DNA sequence: TGTGCCAGCAGCGTAGCGCCGCACCCGAGCTCCTACAATGAGCAGTTCTTC. It is translated as CASSVAPHPSSYNEQFF. V is TRBV9 and J is TRBJ2-1, with D unresolved. The CDR3 totals 17 residues. Germline values: CDR1 SGDLS, CDR2 YYNGEE. The V end was cut by 0 bases, the J end by 0 bases, with 13 bases between.

Here the CDR3 reads CASSVGPSGNSYNEQFF. The CDR3 DNA follows: TGTGCCAGCAGCGTAGGTCCTAGCGGGAACTCCTACAATGAGCAGTTCTTC. The chain couples TRBV9 to TRBJ2-1; 9 bases are shared with TRBD2. CDR1 SGDLS and CDR2 YYNGEE come from the germline V gene. With V trimmed by 0 bases and J by 0 bases, 4 bases remained unmatched. The CDR3 is 17 amino acids.

V usage is TRBV11-3 and J usage is TRBJ2-4; D gene ambiguous. V lost 6 bases and J lost 6, with 15 bases in between. The CDR3 extends over 14 amino acids. Germline-derived CDR1 and CDR2 are SGHNT and YENEEA. CDR3: CASSPPPPVNIQYF. Written as DNA, the CDR3 is TGTGCCAGCAGTCCTCCCCCCCCCGTAAACATTCAGTACTTC.

This clone was seen only once. This chain uses TRBV6-1 with TRBJ2-7, with 8 bases matching TRBD1. The V segment lost 1 base and the J segment 3 bases; nucleotides outside the gene matches: 5. The CDR3 is 15 residues long. CDR1 is MNHNS, CDR2 SASEGT, per germline. DNA for the CDR3: TGTGCCAGCAGTGAAGTTGGCAGGGGGCTCTACGAGCAGTACTTC. Protein: CASSEVGRGLYEQYF.

The V gene is TRBV18, the J gene TRBJ1-3; D gene unclear. Germline-derived CDR1 and CDR2 are KGHSH and LQKENI. Between the trimmed V and J ends, which lost 4 bases and 0 bases, there was a span of 13 bases. The CDR3 is made up of 16 amino acids. CDR3 bases: TGTGCCAGCTCACTGGGAGTATCGGTCTCTGGAAACACCATATATTTT. Translated, it gives CASSLGVSVSGNTIYF.

The rearrangement uses TRBV7-2 and TRBJ2-4, with 12 bases that match TRBD1. From germline, CDR1 is SGHTA and CDR2 FQGNSA. After removal of 0 bases from V and 6 bases from J, the junction contained 12 bases not matched to a gene. CDR3 length: 19 residues. CDR3 sequence: CASSLAQGQGATKGNIQYF. The DNA of the CDR3 is TGTGCCAGCAGCTTAGCGCAGGGACAGGGGGCGACGAAGGGAAACATTCAGTACTTC.

DNA of the CDR3: TGCGCCAGCAGCTTACGGACAGGGATGTACACTGAAGCTTTCTTT. This gives the protein CASSLRTGMYTEAFF. The chain uses TRBV5-1 and TRBJ1-1, with 8 bases lining up with TRBD1. The junction had 6 bases not matched to a gene; V was cut back by 2 bases and J by 3 bases. CDR1 is SGHRS, CDR2 YFSETQ, per germline. The CDR3 totals 15 residues.

The chain carries TRBV6-1 and TRBJ2-4; 10 positions agree with TRBD2. Germline CDR1 reads MNHNS; CDR2 reads SASEGT. The CDR3 is 15 residues long. Trimming removed 4 bases from V and 9 bases from J; junction bases left unmatched: 9. CDR3 in DNA: TGTGCCAGCAGTGGAGAGCGGGAGGGCCGAGGCATTCAGTACTTC. Translated, it gives CASSGEREGRGIQYF.

The rearrangement uses TRBV29-1 and TRBJ1-2; D gene unclear. The V and J ends lost 3 bases and 7 bases respectively, with 18 bases between them. This CDR3 comprises 14 residues. Germline CDR1 and CDR2: SQVTM and ANQGSEA. This chain's CDR3 is CSVDFGVPPGGYTF. For the CDR3, the DNA is TGCAGCGTTGATTTCGGGGTCCCTCCGGGTGGCTACACCTTC. The full variable domain, rest sourced from reference TRBV29-1 and TRBJ1-2, is SAVISQKPSRDICQRGTSLTIQCQVDSQVTMMFWYRQQPGQSLTLIATANQGSEATYESGFVIDKFPISRPNLTFSTLTVSNMSPEDSSIYLCSVDFGVPPGGYTFGSGTRLTVV.

The chain combines TRBV29-1 with TRBJ1-2, with a tentative D call TRBD1 (6 bases). The length of the CDR3 is 11 residues. The V gene's germline CDR1 is SQVTM and CDR2 ANQGSEA. V shed 7 bases and J shed 6 bases, with 12 bases lying between them. As DNA, the CDR3 is TGCAGCGCTGGGGACAACAATGGCTACACCTTC. This translates into CSAGDNNGYTF. The full variable domain, its missing parts supplied by reference TRBV29-1 and TRBJ1-2, is SAVISQKPSRDICQRGTSLTIQCQVDSQVTMMFWYRQQPGQSLTLIATANQGSEATYESGFVIDKFPISRPNLTFSTLTVSNMSPEDSSIYLCSAGDNNGYTFGSGTRLTVV.

CDR3 DNA sequence: TGTGCCAGCAGTGAACAGGGGGATGGAACTGAAGCTTTCTTT. It codes for CASSEQGDGTEAFF. The V call is TRBV2, the J call TRBJ1-1; 7 bases are shared with TRBD1. The CDR3 has 14 residues. Germline assignment: CDR1 SNHLY and CDR2 FYNNEI. V shed 2 bases, J shed 5 bases, and the junction held 5 bases outside the gene matches. The entire variable domain, with the rest obtained from reference TRBV2 and TRBJ1-1, is as follows: EPEVTQTPSHQVTQMGQEVILRCVPISNHLYFYWYRQILGQKVEFLVSFYNNEISEKSEIFDDQFSVERPDGSNFTLKIRSTKLEDSAMYFCASSEQGDGTEAFFGQGTRLTVV.

This clone showed up just a few times. The rearrangement links TRBV13 to TRBJ1-4, with D tentatively TRBD1 (5 bases). The CDR3 has 13 residues. Per the germline V gene, CDR1 is PRHDT and CDR2 is FYEKMQ (reference sequence). The V gene lost 2 bases and the J gene lost 9 bases, with 10 bases spanning the gap. CDR3 nucleotide sequence: TGTGCCAGCAGCTTAAGGGGTTCGAAAAAACTGTTTTTT. This codes for CASSLRGSKKLFF.

This clone showed up just a few times. CDR3 DNA sequence: TGTGCCAGCAGTTACTCGTACAGGGGAGCCTACGAGCAGTACTTC. Its translation is CASSYSYRGAYEQYF. The chain employs TRBV6-5 and TRBJ2-7; 7 positions match TRBD1. CDR3 length equals 15 residues. V lost 0 bases, J lost 2 bases, and 4 bases stayed unmatched. Germline lookup yields CDR1 MNHEY and CDR2 SVGAGI.

Written as DNA, the CDR3 is TGTGCCAGCAGTTACGGAGGGATTTCCTACGAGCAGTACTTC. This encodes CASSYGGISYEQYF. The chain couples TRBV6-5 to TRBJ2-7, with a weak D call TRBD2 (6 bases). CDR1 MNHEY and CDR2 SVGAGI come from the germline V gene. V lost 2 bases and J 1 base, leaving 9 bases between the germline ends. CDR3 length: 14 amino acids.

This chain uses TRBV5-4 with TRBJ2-7; 9 bases agree with TRBD1. With 3 bases clipped from V and 2 bases from J, the junction kept 6 bases outside the gene matches. The CDR3 covers 15 residues. Germline-derived CDR1 and CDR2 are SGHNT and YYREEE (reference sequence). The CDR3 coding sequence is TGTGCCAGCAGCTCTGGGACAGGGACTACCTACGAGCAGTACTTC. Translated: CASSSGTGTTYEQYF.

This clone was found once. The chain combines TRBV12-2 with TRBJ2-7; the table names TRBD2, a call not compared with the DNA. TRBV12-2 is shown as a pseudogene. The CDR3 is 16 amino acids. The CDR3 nucleotides are TGTGCAAGTCCCTACCGGGGGCTAGCGGAGTCCTACGAGCAGTACTTC. Protein product: CASPYRGLAESYEQYF.

The CDR3 spells CASSATGGRDTEAFF. CDR3 sequence (DNA): TGTGCCAGCAGTGCTACAGGGGGCAGGGACACTGAAGCTTTCTTT. This rearrangement joins TRBV28 to TRBJ1-1; 9 bases map to TRBD1. Trimming took 5 bases from V and 3 from J; bases not matched to a gene: 7. Germline CDR1 and CDR2: MDHEN and SYDVKM. This CDR3 has 15 amino acids.

The genes are TRBV11-2 and TRBJ1-2, with 7 bases aligning to TRBD1. Germline V gene data show CDR1 as SGHAT and CDR2 as FQNNGV. This CDR3 is built from 18 residues. V lost 1 base and J lost 8; bases outside the gene matches: 19. The DNA for the CDR3 is TGTGCCAGCAGCTTAGTCCATCGCTTACAGGGGCTGGGGTCCGGCTACACCTTC. This sequence encodes CASSLVHRLQGLGSGYTF.

CDR3: CASSFSDLNTGELFF. CDR3 sequence (DNA): TGTGCCAGCAGCTTCAGCGACTTGAACACCGGGGAGCTGTTTTTT. This chain connects TRBV11-3 to TRBJ2-2; no definite D call. Germline lookup yields CDR1 SGHNT and CDR2 YENEEA. This CDR3 has 15 amino acids. The V end lost 3 bases, the J end lost 1 base, and 9 bases lay between the germline ends.

This rearrangement joins TRBV6-4 to TRBJ1-1, with unresolved D. Trimming took 5 bases from V and 3 from J, leaving 10 bases between them. There are 13 residues in the CDR3. Germline loops: CDR1 MRHNA, CDR2 SNTAGT. The CDR3 DNA is TGTGCCAGCAGTATAAGTCGGGACACTGAAGCTTTCTTT. Protein product: CASSISRDTEAFF.

The rearrangement links TRBV6-4 to TRBJ2-3, with TRBD1 identical over 9 bases. With 3 bases clipped from V and 3 bases from J, the junction kept 4 bases outside the gene matches. Germline lookup yields CDR1 MRHNA and CDR2 SNTAGT. This CDR3 region has 15 residues. This chain's CDR3 is CASSDGTGTTDTQYF. The CDR3 bases are TGTGCCAGCAGTGATGGGACAGGGACAACAGATACGCAGTATTTT.

The chain links TRBV2 to TRBJ2-3; D is ambiguous. The CDR3 runs 14 residues. Per germline, CDR1 SNHLY and CDR2 FYNNEI. Trimming stripped 6 bases from V and 2 bases from J, with 12 bases between. This CDR3 is CASSRYLDTDTQYF. The CDR3 DNA reads as TGTGCCAGCAGCCGCTATTTAGACACAGATACGCAGTATTTT.

This rearrangement joins TRBV21-1 to TRBJ1-3; the table's D call, TRBD1, was not checked against the DNA. TRBV21-1 is classified as a pseudogene. CDR3 length equals 15 residues. The CDR3 DNA sequence: TGTGCCAGCAGCAAATCTACAGGGACTGGAAACACCATATATTTT. Encoded protein: CASSKSTGTGNTIYF.